This is a list of T cell receptor beta chains from one sample in a study of CD8 T cells in Susac syndrome. Via MiXCR, TCRdb re-called the immunoSEQ multiplex PCR reads, giving one row per CDR3 protein. The sample holds about 290,000 distinct CDR3 sequences; about 91% are singletons and the top ten take under 0.2%. The sample comprised CD8+ T cells from PBMCs. All receptors derive from a human donor with multiple sclerosis. CDR3s include the opening cysteine and the closing phenylalanine or tryptophan. D genes are given only for firm matches. Expanded clones get a size class; other rows say once, few or many, or leave the size out.

abundance	j_gene	d_gene	v_gene	CDR3nt	CDR3aa
.	TRBJ2-6	.	TRBV27	TGTGCCAGCAGTTCAGACAGGCCCTCTGGGGCCAACGTCCTGACTTTC	CASSSDRPSGANVLTF
once	TRBJ2-5	TRBD2	TRBV7-9	TGTGCCAGCAGCCCGCTTAGCGGGGGGCTTCGAATCCAAGAGACCCAGTACTTC	CASSPLSGGLRIQETQYF
.	TRBJ2-7	.	TRBV10-3	TGTGCCATCAGTGAGTCCAATGTGTACGAGCAGTACTTC	CAISESNVYEQYF
.	TRBJ1-2	.	TRBV29-1	TGCAGCGTTGGGGGAGAGTCTGAAGGCTACACCTTC	CSVGGESEGYTF
.	TRBJ1-6	.	TRBV30	TGTGCCTGGAGTGCCACGAATTCACCCCTCCACTTT	CAWSATNSPLHF
once	TRBJ2-1	TRBD2	TRBV19	TGTGCCAGTAGTTCGACTAGCGGGAGCGTAAATGAGCAGTTCTTC	CASSSTSGSVNEQFF
once	TRBJ2-4	TRBD1	TRBV7-9	TGTGCCAGCAGCTTAGGGGAACTTCCGGGACAGAAGTACTTC	CASSLGELPGQKYF
.	TRBJ2-2	.	TRBV7-9	TGTGCCAGCACTCAGAGTCCGGGGAGGTATAACACCGGGGAGCTGTTTTTT	CASTQSPGRYNTGELFF
.	TRBJ1-5	TRBD1	TRBV28	TGTGCCAGCAGCTGGACAGGGGAGGCCAATCAGCCCCAGCATTTT	CASSWTGEANQPQHF
.	TRBJ1-2	.	TRBV7-9	TGTGCCAGCACGGGACCCCTAAACTATGGCTACACCTTC	CASTGPLNYGYTF
.	TRBJ2-1	TRBD2	TRBV29-1	TGCAGCGTTGGGCTAGCGGGAAATGAGCAGTTCTTC	CSVGLAGNEQFF
.	TRBJ2-7	.	TRBV28	TGTGCCAGCAGTTTTCTCCGGGGGGCCGCCTACGAGCAGTACTTC	CASSFLRGAAYEQYF
.	TRBJ1-2	.	TRBV5-1	TGCGCCAGCAGCTTGGCTCCGGGTAACTATGGCTACACCTTC	CASSLAPGNYGYTF
.	TRBJ1-5	TRBD1	TRBV7-9	TGTGCCAGCAGCTATCAGGGGGATCAGCCCCAGCATTTT	CASSYQGDQPQHF
.	TRBJ2-3	.	TRBV4-2	TGTGCCAGCAGCCCCCCCGCGGGGTGGGAAACAGATACGCAGTATTTT	CASSPPAGWETDTQYF
.	TRBJ2-7	.	TRBV7-9	TGTGCCAGCAGTGAGGGCAGGGGCGGCGAGCAGTACTTC	CASSEGRGGEQYF
.	TRBJ1-3	TRBD1	TRBV6-5	TGTGCCAGCAGTTACTCGTCGACAGGGACGGGAAACACCATATATTTT	CASSYSSTGTGNTIYF
.	TRBJ2-1	.	TRBV7-8	TGTGCCAGCAGCTGGAGGTACAATGAGCAGTTCTTC	CASSWRYNEQFF
.	TRBJ1-1	.	TRBV20-1	TGCAGTGCTAGAGTCGGACACAACACTGAAGCTTTCTTT	CSARVGHNTEAFF
.	TRBJ2-7	.	TRBV9	TGTGCCAGCAGCGGTCAGTTTTCCTACGAGCAGTGCTTC	CASSGQFSYEQCF
.	TRBJ2-2	.	TRBV9	TGTGCCAGCAGCCCCCGGGACTCCCCCAACACCGGGGAGCTGTTTTTT	CASSPRDSPNTGELFF
.	TRBJ2-1	.	TRBV27	TGTGCCAGCAGTCCAGGGCGGGGAGGCCCCTACAATGAGCAGTTCTTC	CASSPGRGGPYNEQFF
.	TRBJ2-1	TRBD2	TRBV2	TGTGCCAGCAGTGTCGGGAGGGCCAGCAATGAGCAGTTCTTC	CASSVGRASNEQFF
.	TRBJ1-4	.	TRBV20-1	TGCAGTGCTAGAGATTGGGGCGAGGGGCCTACAACTAATGAAAAACTGTTTTTT	CSARDWGEGPTTNEKLFF
.	TRBJ1-1	.	TRBV13	TGTGCCAGCAGCTTAGGAGAGGGGCTCAACACTGAAGCTTTCTTT	CASSLGEGLNTEAFF
.	TRBJ1-1	.	TRBV12-3/TRBV12-4	TGTGCCAGCAGTGTAGCCAGCTCCACTGAAGCTTTCTTT	CASSVASSTEAFF
once	TRBJ2-3	.	TRBV27	TGTGCCAGCAGTCCACCCGAGGGAGGCAGGTGGGGCACAGATACGCAGTATTTT	CASSPPEGGRWGTDTQYF
.	TRBJ2-7	.	TRBV5-6	TGTGCCAGCAGCTGGGGGGTCCACGAGCAGTACTTC	CASSWGVHEQYF
.	TRBJ2-2	TRBD1	TRBV29-1	TGCAGCGTTGAAGATCACAGGGGGAACACCGGGGAGCTGTTTTTT	CSVEDHRGNTGELFF
.	TRBJ2-7	.	TRBV7-6	TGTGCCAGCAGCTCGGGCCCTGAATCCTACGAGCAGTACTTC	CASSSGPESYEQYF
.	TRBJ2-3	TRBD2	TRBV5-4	TGTGCCAGCCTCAGCTTTGGGAGCGGGAGAGCGGATACGCAGTATTTT	CASLSFGSGRADTQYF
.	TRBJ2-1	.	TRBV20-1	TGCAGCGGCTCAGGGGGGGCTACCGCCAATGAGCAGTTCTTC	CSGSGGATANEQFF
.	TRBJ2-7	TRBD1	TRBV5-6	TGTGCCAGCAGCTCCGCGACAGGGTTTCAGTACGAGCAGTACTTC	CASSSATGFQYEQYF
.	TRBJ2-1	.	TRBV15	TGTGCCACCAGCAACCCCCTAGGGACGTCGCAGTTCTTC	CATSNPLGTSQFF
once	TRBJ2-1	TRBD2	TRBV20-1	TGCAGTGCTAGTGCGTCCATTCGACCGGGACTAGCGGGAGGGCTCGATGAGCAGTTCTTC	CSASASIRPGLAGGLDEQFF
.	TRBJ2-7	TRBD1	TRBV7-9	TGTGCCAGCAGCTTAGATCCCGGGACAGTTTACGAGCAGTACTTC	CASSLDPGTVYEQYF
.	TRBJ1-1	.	TRBV30	TGTGCCTGGGATGACAGTTTTGGGGAAGCTTTCTTT	CAWDDSFGEAFF
.	TRBJ2-7	.	TRBV12-3/TRBV12-4	TGTGCCAGCAGTCCAGGGGGACTACGGCAGTACTTC	CASSPGGLRQYF
once	TRBJ1-1	.	TRBV30	TGTGCCTGGAGTGTAAGGTGGGGTGAAGGCACTGAAGCTTTCTTT	CAWSVRWGEGTEAFF